A single sample is the source of the 15 T cell receptor beta chains below, sequenced in a study of beta chain features in type 1 diabetes. Reverse transcription of all isolated RNA meant that expressed TCRB transcripts were sequenced. Data came from immunoSEQ multiplex PCR; TCRdb stores just in-frame clones and leaves some out. The sample includes a few hundred thousand clones, 10% to 15% of them seen just once. Sequenced sample: naive CD4+ T cells from blood. Receptor source: a man aged 18 to 30 in good health.

The chain joins TRBV4-3 to TRBJ2-7; D is perhaps TRBD1 (6 bases). Germline CDR1 LGHNA, CDR2 YSLEER. With 1 base removed from V and 3 bases from J, the gap between germline ends came to 13 bases. The length of the CDR3 is 15 residues. DNA of the CDR3: TGCGCCAGCAGCCAAGGGGTTTTGGGACACTACGAGCAGTACTTC. Its protein product is CASSQGVLGHYEQYF.

The rearrangement links TRBV5-8 to TRBJ1-2, with D possibly matching TRBD1 (5 bases). Trimming took off 1 base at V and 0 bases at J, with 13 bases between the two ends. CDR1 SGHTS and CDR2 YDEGEE come from the germline V gene. CDR3 length: 16 residues. DNA for the CDR3: TGTGCCAGCAGCTTGCAGGGCGGGGTACCTAACTATGGCTACACCTTC. It specifies CASSLQGGVPNYGYTF.

This clone was counted between two and nine times. The chain carries TRBV7-3 and TRBJ2-1; 7 bases are shared with TRBD1. The CDR3 contains 15 residues. The ends lost 2 bases at V and 3 bases at J; junction bases unmatched: 4. Germline V gene sequence: CDR1 SGHTA, CDR2 FQGTGA. This CDR3 is CASSLWDSNYNEQFF. The CDR3 DNA reads as TGTGCCAGCAGCTTATGGGACAGCAACTACAATGAGCAGTTCTTC.

The V call is TRBV11-2, the J call TRBJ2-7; 9 positions agree with TRBD2. Per the germline V gene, CDR1 is SGHAT and CDR2 is FQNNGV. The CDR3 runs 14 residues. After removal of 5 bases from V and 6 bases from J, the junction contained 8 bases not matched to a gene. CDR3: CASSPGTSNREQYF. The CDR3 DNA reads TGTGCCAGCAGCCCCGGGACTAGCAATCGCGAGCAGTACTTC.

This sequence joins TRBV2 and TRBJ2-4; a possible D gene is TRBD1 (6 bases). The CDR3 covers 16 residues. Germline V gene sequence: CDR1 SNHLY, CDR2 FYNNEI. V lost 4 bases, J lost 0 bases, and 13 bases lay in between. CDR3 in DNA: TGTGCCAGCAGTGCGCAGGGGACCTTAGCCAAAAACATTCAGTACTTC. As protein: CASSAQGTLAKNIQYF.

The chain recombines TRBV19 with TRBJ1-6, with TRBD1 matching over 8 bases. This CDR3 has 15 amino acids. The ends lost 4 bases at V and 9 bases at J; junction bases unmatched: 8. From germline, CDR1 is LNHDA and CDR2 SQIVND (reference sequence). CDR3 sequence: CASSTTDRVSSPLHF. CDR3 DNA: TGTGCCAGTAGTACGACGGACAGGGTTAGTTCACCCCTCCACTTT. Looking up the rest from reference TRBV19 and TRBJ1-6 gives the full variable domain: DGGITQSPKYLFRKEGQNVTLSCEQNLNHDAMYWYRQDPGQGLRLIYYSQIVNDFQKGDIAEGYSVSREKKESFPLTVTSAQKNPTAFYLCASSTTDRVSSPLHFGNGTRLTVT.

This clone came up a few times. This chain uses TRBV7-8 with TRBJ2-2; 7 positions agree with TRBD1. V gave up 5 bases and J gave up 4 bases; unmatched junction bases: 4. CDR3 length: 14 amino acids. Germline assignment: CDR1 SGHVS and CDR2 FQNEAQ. The CDR3 loop is CASSRDRATGELFF. CDR3 coding DNA: TGTGCCAGCAGCCGAGACAGGGCCACCGGGGAGCTGTTTTTT.

The rearrangement uses TRBV30 and TRBJ1-5; maybe TRBD1 (5 bases). CDR1 is GTSNPN, CDR2 SVGIG, per germline (reference sequence). This CDR3 comprises 13 residues. The V end lost 3 bases, the J end lost 3 bases, and 9 bases lay between the germline ends. As DNA, the CDR3 is TGTGCCTGGAGCGGCAGGGTCAATCAGCCCCAGCATTTT. Translated: CAWSGRVNQPQHF.

The V gene is TRBV5-1, the J gene TRBJ2-1; 7 bases are a match to TRBD1. Germline CDR1 reads SGHRS; CDR2 reads YFSETQ. The V gene end was trimmed by 0 bases and the J gene end by 8 bases; junction bases not matched to a gene: 8. CDR3 size: 15 residues. CDR3 bases: TGCGCCAGCAGCTTGGTACAGGGGATAATCGATGAGCAGTTCTTC. Translation gives CASSLVQGIIDEQFF.

The chain is built from TRBV30 and TRBJ2-7; TRBD1 aligns across 9 bases. CDR3 length: 14 amino acids. Per germline, CDR1 GTSNPN and CDR2 SVGIG (reference sequence). J lost 7 bases, V lost 8 bases, and 15 bases had no gene match. The chain's CDR3 is CAGSRSYRGQEQYF. CDR3 nucleotide sequence: TGTGCCGGGTCGAGATCTTACAGGGGGCAAGAGCAGTACTTC.

There are a few counts of this clone. The chain has TRBV4-2 and TRBJ1-5; 8 bases map to TRBD1. V shed 0 bases, J shed 2 bases, and the junction held 3 bases outside the gene matches. Looked up from germline, CDR1 is LGHNA and CDR2 is YNFKEQ. There are 16 residues in the CDR3. CDR3 sequence reads: CASSQDQGAGNQPQHF. As DNA, the CDR3 is TGTGCCAGCAGCCAAGACCAGGGGGCTGGCAATCAGCCCCAGCATTTT.

This clone has just a few counts. V gene TRBV28 combines with J gene TRBJ2-6, with D uncertain. Trimming stripped 5 bases from V and 0 bases from J, with 14 bases between. This CDR3 spans 17 amino acids. Germline-derived CDR1 and CDR2 are MDHEN and SYDVKM. The DNA for the CDR3 is TGTGCCAGCAGTACATCTTATTTAAGCTCTGGGGCCAACGTCCTGACTTTC. This encodes CASSTSYLSSGANVLTF.

This chain uses TRBV18 with TRBJ1-4; D uncertain. The CDR3 covers 14 residues. With 3 bases removed from V and 8 bases from J, the gap between germline ends came to 13 bases. Germline loops: CDR1 KGHSH, CDR2 LQKENI. The CDR3 DNA is TGTGCCAGCTCACCCAACAGCAGTAAGGAAAAACTGTTTTTT. This translates into CASSPNSSKEKLFF.

This clone was detected only a few times. The chain combines TRBV30 with TRBJ1-1; D ambiguous. V gave up 1 base and J gave up 5 bases, with 14 bases separating them. The CDR3 runs 14 residues. Germline-derived CDR1 and CDR2 are GTSNPN and SVGIG (reference sequence). CDR3 amino acids: CAWSEDSRGTEAFF. DNA for the CDR3: TGTGCCTGGAGTGAGGACTCCCGAGGGACTGAAGCTTTCTTT.

The chain has TRBV4-3 and TRBJ2-5; no reliable D call. CDR1 is LGHNA, CDR2 YSLEER, per germline. The CDR3 spans 13 residues. Trimming took 0 bases from V and 5 from J, leaving 7 bases between them. CDR3 residues: CASSQDRSETQYF. In DNA form, the CDR3 reads TGCGCCAGCAGCCAAGATCGGTCGGAGACCCAGTACTTC.